This T cell receptor beta chain is from a study of identical twins. TCRdb processed the 5' RACE reads anew with MiXCR; each CDR3 protein has one entry. The sample has a few hundred thousand distinct CDR3 sequences, approximately 10% seen once. The V and J ends lost 1 base and 3 bases respectively, with 17 bases between them. The CDR3 extends over 16 amino acids. Per the germline V gene, CDR1 is SGHRS and CDR2 is YFSETQ. Sample: naive T cells sorted from blood. The chain carries TRBV5-1 and TRBJ2-7; D remains unclear. This TCR came from a woman in her forties or fifties in good health. The CDR3: CASSLLSIRSGYEQYF. In nucleotides, the CDR3 is TGCGCCAGCAGCTTGCTTTCCATCAGATCGGGCTACGAGCAGTACTTC.